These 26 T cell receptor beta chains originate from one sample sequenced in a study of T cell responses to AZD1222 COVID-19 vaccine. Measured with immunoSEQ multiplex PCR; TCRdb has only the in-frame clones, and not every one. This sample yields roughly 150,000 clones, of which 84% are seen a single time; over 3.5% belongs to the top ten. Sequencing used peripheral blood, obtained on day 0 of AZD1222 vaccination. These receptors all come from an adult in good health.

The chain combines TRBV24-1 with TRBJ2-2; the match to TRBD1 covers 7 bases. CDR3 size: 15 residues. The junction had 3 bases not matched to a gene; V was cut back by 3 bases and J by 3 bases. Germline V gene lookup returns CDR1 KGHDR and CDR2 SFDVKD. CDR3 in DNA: TGTGCCACCAGTGATCCCGACAGGGACACCGGGGAGCTGTTTTTT. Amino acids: CATSDPDRDTGELFF.

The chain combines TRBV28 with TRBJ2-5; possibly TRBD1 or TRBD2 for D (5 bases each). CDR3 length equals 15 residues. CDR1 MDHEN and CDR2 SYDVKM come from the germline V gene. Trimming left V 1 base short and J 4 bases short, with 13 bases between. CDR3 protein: CASSLLRGLGETQYF. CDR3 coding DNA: TGTGCCAGCAGTTTATTGAGGGGCCTTGGAGAGACCCAGTACTTC.

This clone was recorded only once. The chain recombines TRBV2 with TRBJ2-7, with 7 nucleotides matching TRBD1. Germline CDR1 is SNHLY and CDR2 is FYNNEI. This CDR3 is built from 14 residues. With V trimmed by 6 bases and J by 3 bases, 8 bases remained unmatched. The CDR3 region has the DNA TGTGCCAGCAGCTATCAGGGGGTGAACTACGAGCAGTACTTC. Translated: CASSYQGVNYEQYF.

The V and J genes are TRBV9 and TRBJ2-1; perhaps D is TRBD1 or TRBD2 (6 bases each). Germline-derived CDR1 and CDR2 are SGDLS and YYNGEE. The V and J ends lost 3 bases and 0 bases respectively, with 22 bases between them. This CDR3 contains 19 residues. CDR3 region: CASSATLGAGWSSYNEQFF. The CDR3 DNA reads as TGTGCCAGCAGCGCCACTCTGGGGGCGGGGTGGAGCTCCTACAATGAGCAGTTCTTC.

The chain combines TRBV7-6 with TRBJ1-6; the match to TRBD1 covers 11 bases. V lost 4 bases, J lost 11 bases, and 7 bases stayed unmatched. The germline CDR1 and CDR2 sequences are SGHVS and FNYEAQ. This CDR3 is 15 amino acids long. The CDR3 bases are TGTGCCAGCAGCTCTGGACAGGGGGCGATTACACCCCTCCACTTT. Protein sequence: CASSSGQGAITPLHF.

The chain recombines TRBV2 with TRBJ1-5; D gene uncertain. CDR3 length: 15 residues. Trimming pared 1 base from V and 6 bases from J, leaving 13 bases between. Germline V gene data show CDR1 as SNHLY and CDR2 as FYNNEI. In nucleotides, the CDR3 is TGTGCCAGCAGTGAAGGGCGGGGAGCGGGTCAGCCCCAGCATTTT. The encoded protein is CASSEGRGAGQPQHF.

The DNA of the CDR3 is TGTGCCAGCAGTGAGGACTCCTACAATGAGCAGTTCTTC. Encoded protein: CASSEDSYNEQFF. The gene calls are TRBV6-4 and TRBJ2-1; D call uncertain. From germline, CDR1 is MRHNA and CDR2 SNTAGT. This CDR3 has 13 residues. V was clipped by 3 bases and J by 0 bases, with 3 bases between them.

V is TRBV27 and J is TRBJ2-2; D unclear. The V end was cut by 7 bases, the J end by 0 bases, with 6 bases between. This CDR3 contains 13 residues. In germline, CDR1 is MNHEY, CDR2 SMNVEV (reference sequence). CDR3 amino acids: CASTRPNTGELFF. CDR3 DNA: TGTGCCAGCACCCGACCGAACACCGGGGAGCTGTTTTTT.

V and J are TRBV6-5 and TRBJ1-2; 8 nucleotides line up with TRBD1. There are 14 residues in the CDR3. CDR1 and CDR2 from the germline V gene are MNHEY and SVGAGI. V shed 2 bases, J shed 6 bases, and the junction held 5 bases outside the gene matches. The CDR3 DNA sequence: TGTGCCAGCAGTTACCTCGACAGGGGCGATGGCTACACCTTC. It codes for CASSYLDRGDGYTF.

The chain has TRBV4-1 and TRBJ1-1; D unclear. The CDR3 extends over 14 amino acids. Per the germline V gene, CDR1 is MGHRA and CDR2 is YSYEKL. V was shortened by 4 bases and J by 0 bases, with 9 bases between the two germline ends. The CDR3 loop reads CASSLTSMNTEAFF. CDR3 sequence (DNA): TGCGCCAGCAGCCTCACTTCCATGAACACTGAAGCTTTCTTT.

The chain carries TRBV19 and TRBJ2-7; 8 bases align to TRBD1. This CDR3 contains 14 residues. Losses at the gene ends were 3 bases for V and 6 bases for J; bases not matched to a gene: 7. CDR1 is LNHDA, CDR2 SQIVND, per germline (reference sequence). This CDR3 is CASSMGQVTSEQYF. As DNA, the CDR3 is TGTGCCAGTAGTATGGGACAGGTGACCTCCGAGCAGTACTTC. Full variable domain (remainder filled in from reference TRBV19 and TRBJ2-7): DGGITQSPKYLFRKEGQNVTLSCEQNLNHDAMYWYRQDPGQGLRLIYYSQIVNDFQKGDIAEGYSVSREKKESFPLTVTSAQKNPTAFYLCASSMGQVTSEQYFGPGTRLTVT.

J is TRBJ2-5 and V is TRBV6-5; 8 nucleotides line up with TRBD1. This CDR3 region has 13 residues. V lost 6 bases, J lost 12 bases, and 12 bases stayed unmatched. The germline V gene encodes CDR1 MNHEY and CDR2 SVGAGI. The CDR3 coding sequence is TGTGCCAGCAGACCCGGACAGGGTGGCAAAGAGTACTTC. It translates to CASRPGQGGKEYF.

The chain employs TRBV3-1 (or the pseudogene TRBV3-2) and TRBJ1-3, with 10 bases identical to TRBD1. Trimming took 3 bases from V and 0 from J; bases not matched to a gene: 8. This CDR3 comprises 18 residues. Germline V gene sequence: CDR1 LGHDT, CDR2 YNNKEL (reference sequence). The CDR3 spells CASSHSDRGPRSGNTIYF. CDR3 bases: TGTGCCAGCAGCCACTCCGACAGGGGGCCCCGCTCTGGAAACACCATATATTTT.

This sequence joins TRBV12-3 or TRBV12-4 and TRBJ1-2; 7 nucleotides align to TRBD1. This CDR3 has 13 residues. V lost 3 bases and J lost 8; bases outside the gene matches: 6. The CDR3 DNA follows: TGTGCCAGCAGTTTCCAAACAGGGGTCGGCTACACCTTC. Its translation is CASSFQTGVGYTF.

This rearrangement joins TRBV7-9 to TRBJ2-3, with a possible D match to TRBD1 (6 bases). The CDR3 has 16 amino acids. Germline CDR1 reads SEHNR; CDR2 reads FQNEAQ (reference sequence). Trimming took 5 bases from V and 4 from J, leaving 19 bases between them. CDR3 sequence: CASSPSRGSSPDTQYF. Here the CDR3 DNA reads TGTGCCAGCAGCCCGAGCAGGGGCTCGAGCCCAGATACGCAGTATTTT.

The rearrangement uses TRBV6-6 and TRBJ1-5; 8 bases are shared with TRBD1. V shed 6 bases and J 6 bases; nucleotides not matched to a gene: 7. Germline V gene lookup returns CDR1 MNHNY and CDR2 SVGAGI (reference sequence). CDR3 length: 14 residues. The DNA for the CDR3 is TGTGCCAGCAGGCCGACAGGGGTGAGTCAGCCCCAGCATTTT. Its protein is CASRPTGVSQPQHF.

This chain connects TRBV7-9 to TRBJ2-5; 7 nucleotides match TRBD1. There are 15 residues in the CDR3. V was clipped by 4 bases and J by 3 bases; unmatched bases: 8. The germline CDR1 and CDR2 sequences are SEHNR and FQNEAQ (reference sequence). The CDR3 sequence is CASSWADRQEETQYF. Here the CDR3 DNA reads TGTGCCAGCAGCTGGGCGGACAGGCAGGAAGAGACCCAGTACTTC.

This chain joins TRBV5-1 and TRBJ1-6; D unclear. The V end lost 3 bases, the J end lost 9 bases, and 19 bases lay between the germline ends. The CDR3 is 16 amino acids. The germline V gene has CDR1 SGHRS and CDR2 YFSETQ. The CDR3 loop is CASSSGSWADISPLHF. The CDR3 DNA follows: TGCGCCAGCAGCTCGGGGAGTTGGGCAGATATTTCACCCCTCCACTTT.

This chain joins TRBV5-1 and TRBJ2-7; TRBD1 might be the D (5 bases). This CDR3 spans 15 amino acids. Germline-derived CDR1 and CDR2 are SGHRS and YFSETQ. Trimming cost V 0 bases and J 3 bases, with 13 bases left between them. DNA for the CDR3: TGCGCCAGCAGCTTGGGTGGGGCCACGGGCTACGAGCAGTACTTC. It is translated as CASSLGGATGYEQYF.

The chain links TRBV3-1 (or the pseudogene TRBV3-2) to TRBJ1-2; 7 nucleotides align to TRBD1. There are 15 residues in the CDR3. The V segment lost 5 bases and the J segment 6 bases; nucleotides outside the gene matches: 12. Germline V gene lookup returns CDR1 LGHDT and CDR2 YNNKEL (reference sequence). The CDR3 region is CASSSRQGFQDGYTF. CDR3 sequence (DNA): TGTGCCAGCAGCTCACGACAGGGTTTCCAGGATGGCTACACCTTC.

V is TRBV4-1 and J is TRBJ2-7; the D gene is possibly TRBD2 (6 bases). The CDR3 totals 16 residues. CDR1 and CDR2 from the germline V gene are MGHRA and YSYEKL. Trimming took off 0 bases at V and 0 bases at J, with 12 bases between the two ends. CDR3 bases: TGCGCCAGCAGCCAAGAAGGAGGGGAAAGCTCCTACGAGCAGTACTTC. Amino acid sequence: CASSQEGGESSYEQYF.

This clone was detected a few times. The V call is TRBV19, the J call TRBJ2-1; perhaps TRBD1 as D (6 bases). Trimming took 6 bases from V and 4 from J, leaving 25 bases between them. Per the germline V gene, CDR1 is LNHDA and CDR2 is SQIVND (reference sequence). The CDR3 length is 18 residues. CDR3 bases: TGTGCCAGTAGGAGTATTGGCGGTCGCAGGGGCCGTTACAATGAGCAGTTCTTC. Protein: CASRSIGGRRGRYNEQFF.

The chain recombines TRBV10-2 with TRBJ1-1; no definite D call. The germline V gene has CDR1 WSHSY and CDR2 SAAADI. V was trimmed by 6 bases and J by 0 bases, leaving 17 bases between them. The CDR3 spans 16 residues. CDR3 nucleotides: TGCGCCAGCAGGACGTACCTTAGTCCGCTGAACACTGAAGCTTTCTTT. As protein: CASRTYLSPLNTEAFF.

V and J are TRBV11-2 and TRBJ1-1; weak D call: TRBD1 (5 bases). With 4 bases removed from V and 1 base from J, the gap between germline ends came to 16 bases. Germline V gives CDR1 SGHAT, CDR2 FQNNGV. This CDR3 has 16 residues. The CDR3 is CASSSPTGTENTEAFF. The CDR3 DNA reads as TGTGCCAGCAGCTCCCCCACCGGGACTGAGAACACTGAAGCTTTCTTT.

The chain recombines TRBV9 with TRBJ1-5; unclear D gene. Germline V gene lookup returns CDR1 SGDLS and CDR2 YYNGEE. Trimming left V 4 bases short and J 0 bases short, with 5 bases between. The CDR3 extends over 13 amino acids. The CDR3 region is CASSLNSNQPQHF. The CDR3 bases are TGTGCCAGCAGCTTGAATAGCAATCAGCCCCAGCATTTT. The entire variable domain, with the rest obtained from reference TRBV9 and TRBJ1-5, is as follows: DSGVTQTPKHLITATGQRVTLRCSPRSGDLSVYWYQQSLDQGLQFLIQYYNGEERAKGNILERFSAQQFPDLHSELNLSSLELGDSALYFCASSLNSNQPQHFGDGTRLSIL.

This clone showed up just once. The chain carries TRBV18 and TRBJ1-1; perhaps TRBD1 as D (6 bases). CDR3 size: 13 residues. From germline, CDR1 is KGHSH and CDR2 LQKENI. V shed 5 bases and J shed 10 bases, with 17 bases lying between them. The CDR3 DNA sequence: TGTGCCAGCTCAGAAACAACAGGGAGAGGAGCTTTCTTT. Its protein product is CASSETTGRGAFF.